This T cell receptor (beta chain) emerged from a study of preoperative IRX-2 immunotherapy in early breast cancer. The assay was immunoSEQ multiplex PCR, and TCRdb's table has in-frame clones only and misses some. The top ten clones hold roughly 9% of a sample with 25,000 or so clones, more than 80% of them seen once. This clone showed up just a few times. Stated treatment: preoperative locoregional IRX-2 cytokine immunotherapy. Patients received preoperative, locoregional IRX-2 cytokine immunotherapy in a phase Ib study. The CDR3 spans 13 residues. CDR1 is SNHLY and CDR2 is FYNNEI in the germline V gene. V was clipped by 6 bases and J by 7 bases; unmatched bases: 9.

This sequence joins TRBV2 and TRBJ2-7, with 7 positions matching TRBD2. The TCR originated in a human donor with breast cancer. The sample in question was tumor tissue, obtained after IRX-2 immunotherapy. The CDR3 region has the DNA TGTGCCAGCAGCCGCGGGAGTCTTTGGGAGCAGTACTTC. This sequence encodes CASSRGSLWEQYF.